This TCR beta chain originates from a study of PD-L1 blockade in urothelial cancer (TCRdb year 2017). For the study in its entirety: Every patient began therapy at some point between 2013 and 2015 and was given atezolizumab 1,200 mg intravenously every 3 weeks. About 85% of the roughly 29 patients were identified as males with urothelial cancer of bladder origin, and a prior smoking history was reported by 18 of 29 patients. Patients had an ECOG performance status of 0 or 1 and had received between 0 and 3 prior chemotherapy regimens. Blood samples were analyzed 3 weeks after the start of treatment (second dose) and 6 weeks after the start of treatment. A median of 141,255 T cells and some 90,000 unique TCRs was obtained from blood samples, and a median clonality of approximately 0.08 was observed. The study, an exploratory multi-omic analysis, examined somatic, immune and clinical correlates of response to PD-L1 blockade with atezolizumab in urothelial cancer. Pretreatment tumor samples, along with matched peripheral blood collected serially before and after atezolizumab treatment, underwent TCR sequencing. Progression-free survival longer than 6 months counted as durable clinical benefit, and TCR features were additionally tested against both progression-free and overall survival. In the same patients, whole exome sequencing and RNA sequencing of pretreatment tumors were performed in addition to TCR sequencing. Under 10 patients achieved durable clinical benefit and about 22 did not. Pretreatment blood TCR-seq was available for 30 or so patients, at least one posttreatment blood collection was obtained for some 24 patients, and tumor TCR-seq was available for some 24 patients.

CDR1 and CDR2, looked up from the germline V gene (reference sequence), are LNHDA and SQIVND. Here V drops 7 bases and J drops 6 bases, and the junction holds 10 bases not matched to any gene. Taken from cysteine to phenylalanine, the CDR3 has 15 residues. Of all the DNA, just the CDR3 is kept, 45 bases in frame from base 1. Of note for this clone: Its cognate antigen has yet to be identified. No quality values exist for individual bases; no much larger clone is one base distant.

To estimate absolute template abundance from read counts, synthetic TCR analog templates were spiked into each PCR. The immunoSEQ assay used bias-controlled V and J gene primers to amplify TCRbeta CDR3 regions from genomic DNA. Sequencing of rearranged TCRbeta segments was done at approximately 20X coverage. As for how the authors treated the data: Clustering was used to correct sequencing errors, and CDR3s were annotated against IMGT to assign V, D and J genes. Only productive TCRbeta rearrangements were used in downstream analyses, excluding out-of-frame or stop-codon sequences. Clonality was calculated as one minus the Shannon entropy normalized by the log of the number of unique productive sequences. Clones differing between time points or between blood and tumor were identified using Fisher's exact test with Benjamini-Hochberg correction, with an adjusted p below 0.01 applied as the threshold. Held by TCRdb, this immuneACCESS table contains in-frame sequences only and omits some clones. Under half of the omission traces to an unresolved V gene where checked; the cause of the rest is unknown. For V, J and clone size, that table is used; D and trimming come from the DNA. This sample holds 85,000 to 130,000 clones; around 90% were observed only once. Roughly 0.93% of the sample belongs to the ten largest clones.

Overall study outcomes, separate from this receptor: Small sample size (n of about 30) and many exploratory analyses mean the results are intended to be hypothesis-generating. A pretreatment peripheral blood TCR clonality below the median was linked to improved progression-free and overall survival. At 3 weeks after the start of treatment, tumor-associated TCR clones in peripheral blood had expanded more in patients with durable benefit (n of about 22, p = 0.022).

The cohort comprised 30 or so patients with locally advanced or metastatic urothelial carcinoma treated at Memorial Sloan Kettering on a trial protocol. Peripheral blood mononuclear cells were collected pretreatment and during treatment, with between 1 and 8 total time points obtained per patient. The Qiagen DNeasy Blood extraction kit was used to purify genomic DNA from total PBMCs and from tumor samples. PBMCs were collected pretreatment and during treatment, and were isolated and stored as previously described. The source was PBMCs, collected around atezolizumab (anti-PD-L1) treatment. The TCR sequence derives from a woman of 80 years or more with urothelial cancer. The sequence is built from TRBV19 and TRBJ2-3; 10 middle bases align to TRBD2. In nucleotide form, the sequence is TGTGCCAGTACCCCTACTAGCGGGGTTAGGGATACGCAGTATTTT. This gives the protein CASTPTSGVRDTQYF.